This T cell receptor beta chain was found in a study of T cells after yellow fever vaccination. This clonotype was seen ten or more times. Antigen specificity is unknown. A single record per CDR3 protein comes from TCRdb applying MiXCR to the 5' RACE reads. The sample includes about 170,000 distinct CDR3 sequences, approximately 10% of them seen just once. Study-level results: Compared with primary, the secondary response was weaker and peaked at day 5, not 15. Most clones from primary vaccination resurfaced after the booster (around 97% CD4, 88% CD8).

This sample comprised CD8+ T cells sorted from PBMCs, obtained 15 days after the yellow fever booster vaccination. The sequence came from a man younger than 35 who received the YFV17D yellow fever vaccine.

Written as DNA, the CDR3 is TGCGCCAGCAGCCAGGGACTTCTGAGCTCCTACAATGAGCAGTTCTTC. Protein product: CASSQGLLSSYNEQFF. This chain links TRBV4-1 with TRBJ2-1; TRBD2 might be the D (6 bases). The CDR3 has 16 amino acids. The germline V gene encodes CDR1 MGHRA and CDR2 YSYEKL. Trimming cost V 3 bases and J 0 bases, with 12 bases left between them.